One T cell receptor beta chain is described in this entry. cDNA prepared by RNA extraction and subsequent reverse transcription served as the template for sequencing. Repertoires were generated with immunoSEQ multiplex PCR, while TCRdb's copy carries only in-frame clones and drops some. The sample gives 220,000 or so clones, about 53% of which show up once; 0.45% is in the top ten. These data originate in a study of CD8+ T cells in alopecia areata. Study as a whole: Treated patients were dosed with oral tofacitinib, taking 5 to 10 mg twice daily.

The CDR3 sequence is 12 residues long. Germline V gene lookup returns CDR1 MNHNS and CDR2 SASEGT. Trimming pared 1 base from V and 5 bases from J, leaving 5 bases between. Researchers gathered lesional scalp punch biopsies and peripheral blood from patients with alopecia areata. The sequencing used CD4+ T cells sorted from blood, collected at week 0. The chain is built from TRBV6-1 and TRBJ1-2; no clear D. The TCR was taken from a human donor with alopecia areata. In DNA form, the CDR3 reads TGTGCCAGCAGTGAAGGCTCATATGGCTACACCTTC. It yields the protein CASSEGSYGYTF.